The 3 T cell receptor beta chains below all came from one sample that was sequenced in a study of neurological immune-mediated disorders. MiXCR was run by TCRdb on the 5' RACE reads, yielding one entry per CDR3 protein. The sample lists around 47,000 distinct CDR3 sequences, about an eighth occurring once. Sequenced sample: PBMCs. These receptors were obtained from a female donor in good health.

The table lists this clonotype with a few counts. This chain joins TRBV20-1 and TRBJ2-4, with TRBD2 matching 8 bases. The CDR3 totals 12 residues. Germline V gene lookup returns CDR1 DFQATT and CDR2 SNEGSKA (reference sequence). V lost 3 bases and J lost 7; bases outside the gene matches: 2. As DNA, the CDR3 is TGCAGTGCTAGCGGGGGGGCCAACATTCAGTACTTC. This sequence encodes CSASGGANIQYF.

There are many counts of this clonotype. CDR3 amino acids: CASRGGGPYEQYF. The CDR3, as DNA: TGTGCCAGCAGGGGAGGGGGGCCCTACGAGCAGTACTTC. The gene calls are TRBV27 and TRBJ2-7, with TRBD2 as a possible D gene (7 bases). Germline V gene lookup returns CDR1 MNHEY and CDR2 SMNVEV (reference sequence). The CDR3 extends over 13 amino acids. V lost 6 bases to trimming and J lost 2 bases, with 11 bases between them.

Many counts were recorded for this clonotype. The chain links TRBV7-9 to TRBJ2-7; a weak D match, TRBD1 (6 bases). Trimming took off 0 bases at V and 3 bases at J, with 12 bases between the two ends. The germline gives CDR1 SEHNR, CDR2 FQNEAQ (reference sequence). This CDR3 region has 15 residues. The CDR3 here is CASSLATGQGYEQYF. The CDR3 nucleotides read TGTGCCAGCAGCTTAGCGACGGGACAAGGCTACGAGCAGTACTTC. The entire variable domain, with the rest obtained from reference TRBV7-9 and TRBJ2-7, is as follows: DTGVSQNPRHKITKRGQNVTFRCDPISEHNRLYWYRQTLGQGPEFLTYFQNEAQLEKSRLLSDRFSAERPKGSFSTLEIQRTEQGDSAMYLCASSLATGQGYEQYFGPGTRLTVT.